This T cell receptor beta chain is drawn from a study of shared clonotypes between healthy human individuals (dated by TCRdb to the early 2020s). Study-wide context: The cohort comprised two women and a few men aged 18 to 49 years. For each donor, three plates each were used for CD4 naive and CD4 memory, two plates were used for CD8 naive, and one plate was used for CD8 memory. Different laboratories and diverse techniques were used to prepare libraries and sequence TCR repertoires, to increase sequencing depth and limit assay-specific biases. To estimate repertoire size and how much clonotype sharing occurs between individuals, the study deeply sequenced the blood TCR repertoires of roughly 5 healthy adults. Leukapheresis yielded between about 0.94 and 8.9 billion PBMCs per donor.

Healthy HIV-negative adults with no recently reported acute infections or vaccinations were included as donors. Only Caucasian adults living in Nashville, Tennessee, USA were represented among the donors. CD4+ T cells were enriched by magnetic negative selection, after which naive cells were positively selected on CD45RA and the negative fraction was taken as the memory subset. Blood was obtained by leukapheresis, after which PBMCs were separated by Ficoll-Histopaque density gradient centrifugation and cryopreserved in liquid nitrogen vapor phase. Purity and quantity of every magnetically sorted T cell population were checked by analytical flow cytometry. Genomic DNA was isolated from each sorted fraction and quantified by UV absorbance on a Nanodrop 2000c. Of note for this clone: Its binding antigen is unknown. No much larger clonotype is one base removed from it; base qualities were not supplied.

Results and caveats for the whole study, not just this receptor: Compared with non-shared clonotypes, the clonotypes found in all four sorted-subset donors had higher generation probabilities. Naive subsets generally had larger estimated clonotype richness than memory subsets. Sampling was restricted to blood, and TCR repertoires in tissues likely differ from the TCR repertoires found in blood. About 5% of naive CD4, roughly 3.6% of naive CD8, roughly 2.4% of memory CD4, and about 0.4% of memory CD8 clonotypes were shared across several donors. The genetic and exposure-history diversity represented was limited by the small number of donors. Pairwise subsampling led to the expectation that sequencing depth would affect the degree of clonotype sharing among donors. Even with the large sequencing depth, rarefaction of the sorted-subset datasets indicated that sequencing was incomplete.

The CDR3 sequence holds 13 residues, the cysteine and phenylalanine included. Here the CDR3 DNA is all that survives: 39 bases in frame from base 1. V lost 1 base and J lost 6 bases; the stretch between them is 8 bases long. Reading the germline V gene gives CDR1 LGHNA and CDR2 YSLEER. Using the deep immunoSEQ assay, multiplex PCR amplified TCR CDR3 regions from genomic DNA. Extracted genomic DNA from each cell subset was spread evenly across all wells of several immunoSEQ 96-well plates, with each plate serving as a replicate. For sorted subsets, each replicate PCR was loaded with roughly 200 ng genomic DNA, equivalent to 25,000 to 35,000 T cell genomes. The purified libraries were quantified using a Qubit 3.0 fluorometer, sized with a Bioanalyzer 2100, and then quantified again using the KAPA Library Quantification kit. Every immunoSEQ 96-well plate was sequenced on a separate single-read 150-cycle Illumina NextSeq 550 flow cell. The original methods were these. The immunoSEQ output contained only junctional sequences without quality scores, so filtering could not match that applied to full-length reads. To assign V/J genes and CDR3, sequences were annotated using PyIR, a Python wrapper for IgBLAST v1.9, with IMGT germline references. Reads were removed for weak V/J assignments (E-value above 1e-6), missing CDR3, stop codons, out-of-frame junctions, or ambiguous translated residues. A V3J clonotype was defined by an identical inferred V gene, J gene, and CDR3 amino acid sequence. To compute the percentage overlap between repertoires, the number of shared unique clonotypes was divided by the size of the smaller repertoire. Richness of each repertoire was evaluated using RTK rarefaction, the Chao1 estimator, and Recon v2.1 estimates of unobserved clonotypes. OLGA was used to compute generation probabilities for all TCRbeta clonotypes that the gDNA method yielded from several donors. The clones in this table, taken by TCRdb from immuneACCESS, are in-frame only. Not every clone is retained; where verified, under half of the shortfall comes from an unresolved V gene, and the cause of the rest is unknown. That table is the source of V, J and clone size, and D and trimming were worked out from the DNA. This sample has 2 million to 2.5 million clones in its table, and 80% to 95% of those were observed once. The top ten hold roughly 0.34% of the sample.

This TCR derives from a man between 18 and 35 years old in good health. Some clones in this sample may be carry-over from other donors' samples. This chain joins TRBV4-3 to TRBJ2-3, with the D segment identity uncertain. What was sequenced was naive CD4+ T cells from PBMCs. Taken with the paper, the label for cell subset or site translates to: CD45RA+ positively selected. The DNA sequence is TGCGCCAGCAGCCAAGTTTGGTGGGATACGCAGTATTTT. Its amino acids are CASSQVWWDTQYF.